This entry features one TCR beta chain sequence. The table came from immunoSEQ multiplex PCR; TCRdb's copy has only in-frame clones and leaves some out. The table shows 50,000 to 65,000 clones, with about three quarters occurring only once. The data originate from a study of radiotherapy plus CTLA-4 blockade in lung cancer. This CDR3 spans 13 amino acids. Germline V CDR1 and CDR2: MNHNY, SVGAGI (reference sequence). Trimming removed 1 base from V and 4 bases from J, with 5 bases in between. The sequence came from a human donor with non-small cell lung cancer whose response to radiotherapy plus ipilimumab could not be evaluated. V gene TRBV6-6 combines with J gene TRBJ1-5; unclear D gene. The sample here was peripheral blood, taken from a patient treated with radiotherapy plus ipilimumab. This CDR3 reads CASSYFPNQPQHF. Written as DNA, the CDR3 is TGTGCCAGCAGTTACTTTCCGAATCAGCCCCAGCATTTT.